This TCR beta chain was identified in a study of T cells after posttransplantation cyclophosphamide. Study-level points and caveats: Recipient CMV seropositivity and CMV reactivation strongly tracked TRB clonality.

Notes on this clone: Its cognate antigen is unknown.

Here immunoSEQ multiplex PCR was the method, and the copy in TCRdb shows in-frame clones only, minus some. There are about 32,000 clones in the sample; approximately 90% occur only once, and approximately 15% lies in the top ten. The length of the CDR3 is 15 residues. The ends were cut back, 6 bases at V and 2 bases at J, with 16 bases in the middle. CDR1 and CDR2 (germline): SGDLS, YYNGEE. The sequencing sample was made of PBMCs. This chain uses TRBV9 with TRBJ2-3, with D possibly TRBD1 on 6 matching bases. This sequence originates from a woman aged 40 to 50 with a blood cancer, CMV-positive, and with a related stem cell donor. The CDR3 DNA reads as TGTGCCAGCACCTCCCACGACAGGTTCACAGATACGCAGTATTTT. Translating gives CASTSHDRFTDTQYF.